This paragraph reports one T cell receptor (beta chain). As yet, its antigen is unknown. MiXCR was run by TCRdb on the 5' RACE reads, yielding one entry per CDR3 protein. This table holds hundreds of thousands of distinct CDR3 sequences, 25% to 30% found once. This record comes from a study of CD8 T cells in ankylosing spondylitis. General study points: A TCR beta motif of seven or eight highly homologous variants appeared characteristic of ankylosing spondylitis blood. Disease-associated clonotypes exhibited CD8+ identity and were relatively infrequent in peripheral blood. Disease-linked clones reportedly showed significant enrichment in matched ankylosing spondylitis synovial fluid.

CDR1 and CDR2 (germline): DFQATT, SNEGSKA (reference sequence). The CDR3 runs to 11 residues. V lost 4 bases, J lost 1 base, and 5 bases lay in between. The source of this sequence is a male donor with ankylosing spondylitis. The chain links TRBV20-1 to TRBJ2-7; D uncertain. Source material: blood, either unsorted or a sorted T cell fraction (not recorded which). The CDR3 is CSAISSYEQYF. CDR3 in DNA: TGCAGTGCTATATCTTCCTACGAGCAGTACTTC.